The 31 T cell receptor beta chains given below trace back to one sample, sequenced in a study of tissue T cells after allogeneic stem cell transplantation (dated by TCRdb to the early 2020s). Library preparation used the immunoSEQ multiplex PCR assay. As stored in TCRdb, this immuneACCESS dataset retains in-frame rearrangements with V and J assigned. A fraction of the clones does not appear; measured against another copy, unresolved V genes explain less than half of the discrepancy, and the remainder lacks a known reason. This sample has about 48,000 clones in its table, and 73% of those were observed once. The biggest ten clones account for about 0.71% of the sample. The specimen was sorted cells pooled from one or two spleens. These receptors came from a pool of C57BL/6 mice in good health.

This clone appeared a few times. All gene names here are mouse names. Read sequence stops 1 residue before the CDR3 end, and the germline J gene provides the missing end. The genes are TRBV23 and TRBJ1-4; the table calls TRBD1, which could not be checked here. CDR1 and CDR2 (germline): KGHTA, FQNQQP. CDR3 length equals 13 residues. CDR3 residues: CSSIRISNERLFF. CDR3 bases read: TGCTCCAGCATCAGAATTTCCAACGAAAGATTATTT.

This clone appeared a few times. These gene names are mouse names. The CDR3 is cut off 1 residue early in the read; its end comes from the germline J gene. The chain employs TRBV15 and TRBJ2-5, with TRBD2 matching 7 bases. J was trimmed by 11 bases and V by 5 bases; bases with no gene match: 10. The CDR3 loop spans 13 amino acids. Germline V gene lookup returns CDR1 SGHND and CDR2 FRSKSL. CDR3 sequence: CASSPSSGGVQYF. CDR3 DNA (partial): TGTGCCAGCAGTCCCTCGTCTGGGGGAGTCCAGTAC. The full variable domain, rest sourced from reference TRBV15 and TRBJ2-5, is DAGVTQTPRHEVAEKGQTIILKCEPVSGHNDLFWYRQTKIQGLELLSYFRSKSLMEDGGAFKDRFKAEMLNSSFSTLKIQPTEPKDSAVYLCASSPSSGGVQYFGPGTRLLVL.

A word on this clone: Genes and germline are mouse. The sequence runs out 1 residue before the end of the CDR3; the remainder is reconstructed from the germline J gene. This sequence joins TRBV13-2 and TRBJ2-5; the D gene is possibly TRBD1 (6 bases). The ends were cut back, 5 bases at V and 8 bases at J, with 9 bases in the middle. Looked up from germline, CDR1 is NNHNN and CDR2 is SYGAGS (reference sequence). This CDR3 spans 11 amino acids. The chain's CDR3 is CASGPGVTQYF. CDR3 bases read: TGTGCCAGCGGCCCAGGGGTCACCCAGTAC.

This clone was counted only a few times. The genes are named according to mouse. The CDR3 end falls 1 residue outside the read, so it is completed with the germline J gene. The sample holds other DNA sequences that translate to the same CDR3. The genes are TRBV13-3 and TRBJ2-7; maybe TRBD1 (5 bases). CDR3 length equals 12 residues. Deletions cut 1 base from V and 3 bases from J, with 5 bases between. Germline CDR1 reads NNHDY; CDR2 reads SYVADS. The CDR3 loop is CASSDQGYEQYF. The sequenced CDR3 bases are TGTGCCAGCAGTGATCAGGGCTATGAACAGTAC.

Comments on this clone: Gene names follow the mouse nomenclature. CDR3 in amino acids: CTCSLGQDTQYF. CDR3 bases read: TGCACCTGCAGTCTGGGCCAAGACACCCAGTAC. V usage is TRBV1 and J usage is TRBJ2-5, with D perhaps TRBD2 (5 bases). The DNA ends 1 residue before the CDR3 does, and the rest of the CDR3 is filled in from the germline J gene. The CDR3 sequence is 12 residues long. V lost 5 bases and J lost 2, with 5 bases in between. Germline V gene lookup returns CDR1 NSQYPW and CDR2 LRSPGD (reference sequence).

Turning to this clone: Mouse names are used for the genes. Sequencing ends 1 residue short of the CDR3 end; the germline J gene provides the rest. V and J are TRBV17 and TRBJ2-2; 7 positions agree with TRBD1. Losses at the gene ends were 2 bases for V and 4 bases for J; bases not matched to a gene: 1. This CDR3 has 14 amino acids. The germline V gene encodes CDR1 MNHDT and CDR2 YYDKIL. The part of the CDR3 DNA that was read is TGTGCTAGCAGTAGAACAGGGGTCACCGGGCAGCTCTAC. Translation: CASSRTGVTGQLY. The complete CDR3 protein is CASSRTGVTGQLYF.

Points on this clone: Genes and germline are mouse. The read ends 1 residue before the CDR3 terminus; that terminus is restored from the germline J gene. The genes are TRBV19 and TRBJ2-3, with D unresolved. Trimming shortened V by 0 bases and J by 0 bases, and 2 bases separated the two germline ends. The CDR3 loop spans 13 amino acids. Germline CDR1 is FNHDT and CDR2 is SITEND (reference sequence). The CDR3 is CASSIASAETLYF. The CDR3 DNA, read in part, is TGTGCCAGCAGTATAGCTAGTGCAGAAACGCTGTAT. Supplemented by reference TRBV19 and TRBJ2-3, the full variable domain reads GGIITQTPKFLIGQEGQKLTLKCQQNFNHDTMYWYRQDSGKGLRLIYYSITENDLQKGDLSEGYDASREKKSSFSLTVTSAQKNEMAVFLCASSIASAETLYFGSGTRLTVL.

Concerning this clone itself: The genes are named according to mouse. The missing CDR3 end, 1 residue past where the read stops, is filled in from the germline J gene. V is TRBV17 and J is TRBJ2-1, with 11 nucleotides matching TRBD2. Germline assignment: CDR1 MNHDT and CDR2 YYDKIL. The CDR3 contains 17 residues. Losses at the gene ends were 1 base for V and 0 bases for J; bases not matched to a gene: 2. CDR3 DNA (partial): TGTGCTAGCAGTAGAGTGACTGGGGGGGATAACTATGCTGAGCAGTTC. Translating gives CASSRVTGGDNYAEQF. From start to end, the CDR3 is CASSRVTGGDNYAEQFF.

Details on this clone: Genes and germline are mouse. The sequenced fragment ends 1 residue before the CDR3 boundary, so the rest is inferred from the germline J gene. The rearrangement joins TRBV13-3 to TRBJ2-3, with D perhaps TRBD1 (5 bases). CDR3 size: 12 residues. Germline loops: CDR1 NNHDY, CDR2 SYVADS. V was cut by 3 bases and J by 4 bases, with 6 bases left in between. CDR3 DNA, as far as it was read: TGTGCCAGCAGTGGGACACCAGAAACGCTGTAT. It yields the protein CASSGTPETLY. The whole CDR3 protein is CASSGTPETLYF.

With regard to this clone: Each gene name is a mouse one. The read falls 1 residue short of the CDR3 end, and the missing part is taken from the germline J gene. The chain joins TRBV3 to TRBJ2-1; TRBD2 matches at 9 bases. J was trimmed by 2 bases and V by 1 base; bases with no gene match: 0. The CDR3 loop spans 15 amino acids. Germline V lookup: CDR1 SNHLY, CDR2 FYNGKV (reference sequence). CDR3 region: CASSLGLGDYAEQFF. CDR3 bases read: TGTGCCAGCAGCTTAGGACTGGGGGACTATGCTGAGCAGTTC.

A single count supports this clone. Mouse gene names apply. The CDR3 is cut off 1 residue early in the read; its end comes from the germline J gene. The rearrangement joins TRBV13-1 to TRBJ2-3; a weak D match, TRBD1 (5 bases). The ends were cut back, 3 bases at V and 2 bases at J, with 7 bases in the middle. The CDR3 covers 13 residues. Germline loops: CDR1 NSHNY, CDR2 SYGAGN. Incomplete CDR3 DNA: TGTGCCAGCAGTGGCAGGGTTGCAGAAACGCTGTAT. Translation: CASSGRVAETLY. The entire CDR3 protein reads CASSGRVAETLYF.

On this clone itself: Mouse gene names apply. The CDR3 extends 1 residue past the end of the read, so its final part is completed from the germline J gene. The genes are TRBV15 and TRBJ2-7; D remains unclear. The V end lost 2 bases, the J end lost 0 bases, and 11 bases lay between the germline ends. Per the germline V gene, CDR1 is SGHND and CDR2 is FRSKSL. The CDR3 sequence is 15 residues long. The CDR3 is CASSLKGRSSYEQYF. The CDR3 bases that were read are TGTGCCAGCAGTTTAAAGGGTAGGAGCTCCTATGAACAGTAC.

There are a few counts of this clone. Genes and germline are mouse. The read falls 1 residue short of the CDR3 end, and the missing part is taken from the germline J gene. The chain combines TRBV16 with TRBJ2-7; D is ambiguous. Germline V gene sequence: CDR1 SGHSA, CDR2 FRNQAP. This CDR3 spans 13 amino acids. Trimming stripped 0 bases from V and 6 bases from J, with 9 bases between. Here the CDR3 reads CASSLEGKLEQYF. The CDR3 bases that were read are TGTGCAAGCAGCTTAGAAGGCAAACTTGAACAGTAC.

This clone was counted a few times. Mismatch with germline at one junction end may stem from a read error. The listed genes are named as in mouse. The read terminates 1 residue before the CDR3 end, so the remaining end is supplied by the germline J gene. V is TRBV2 and J is TRBJ2-7; 10 nucleotides match TRBD1. Per germline, CDR1 LGHNA and CDR2 YSYQKL. The CDR3 sequence is 15 residues long. CDR3 sequence: CASSQQTGGSHEQYF. CDR3 DNA, as far as it was read: TGTGCCAGCAGCCAACAGACAGGGGGCTCCCATGAACAGTAC.

Notes on this clone: Gene labels here are mouse ones. The read is 1 residue too short to cover the CDR3 end, so that end is filled in from the germline J gene. The chain has TRBV31 and TRBJ1-2; D gene uncertain. The germline gives CDR1 GKSSPN, CDR2 SITVG. The germline V and J ends were trimmed by 5 bases and 2 bases, with 6 bases remaining between them. This CDR3 region has 11 residues. The sequenced CDR3 bases are TGTGCCTGGGTACAGAACTCCGACTACACC. Residues: CAWVQNSDYT. The CDR3 in its entirety is CAWVQNSDYTF.

Comments on this clone: Here the gene names and germline are mouse. The DNA ends 1 residue before the CDR3 does, and the rest of the CDR3 is filled in from the germline J gene. This sequence joins TRBV26 and TRBJ2-5, with no clear D. In germline, CDR1 is KGHPV, CDR2 FQNQEV (reference sequence). The ends were cut back, 3 bases at V and 5 bases at J, with 6 bases in the middle. The CDR3 covers 12 residues. The CDR3 sequence: CASSLTGDTQYF. The sequenced CDR3 bases are TGTGCCAGCAGTCTTACCGGAGACACCCAGTAC.

This clone was detected a few times. The listed genes are named as in mouse. The sequence runs out 1 residue before the end of the CDR3; the remainder is reconstructed from the germline J gene. The chain carries TRBV13-2 and TRBJ2-7; 9 bases align to TRBD2. With 8 bases clipped from V and 2 bases from J, the junction kept 2 bases outside the gene matches. CDR1 is NNHNN and CDR2 is SYGAGS in the germline V gene (reference sequence). CDR3 size: 12 residues. The CDR3 protein is CARDWGPYEQYF. The CDR3 bases that were read are TGTGCCAGGGACTGGGGTCCCTATGAACAGTAC.

Regarding this clone: The gene symbols are mouse symbols. The read is 1 residue too short to cover the CDR3 end, so that end is filled in from the germline J gene. Other DNA sequences within the sample encode an identical CDR3. The V and J genes are TRBV13-2 and TRBJ1-1, with 7 bases fitting TRBD1. Unmatched junction bases numbered 3, after V lost 4 bases and J lost 0 bases. The CDR3 spans 14 residues. Per the germline V gene, CDR1 is NNHNN and CDR2 is SYGAGS (reference sequence). The CDR3 DNA, read in part, is TGTGCCAGCGGTCCCGGGACAGCAAACACAGAAGTCTTC. Translation: CASGPGTANTEVF. The complete CDR3 sequence is CASGPGTANTEVFF.

With respect to this clone: Gene names refer to mouse genes. Sequencing ends 1 residue short of the CDR3 end; the germline J gene provides the rest. The chain combines TRBV19 with TRBJ2-5; 7 nucleotides match TRBD2. The CDR3 covers 14 residues. The ends lost 0 bases at V and 5 bases at J; junction bases unmatched: 3. Per the germline V gene, CDR1 is FNHDT and CDR2 is SITEND (reference sequence). The sequenced CDR3 bases are TGTGCCAGCAGTATAGCCGGGGGGGTAGACACCCAGTAC. This codes for CASSIAGGVDTQY. The complete CDR3 reads CASSIAGGVDTQYF.

Comment on this clone: Gene labels here are mouse ones. The observed sequence ends 1 residue before the CDR3 terminus, with the missing tail filled in from the germline J gene. The chain uses TRBV13-2 and TRBJ1-4; 8 bases are shared with TRBD1. With V trimmed by 0 bases and J by 4 bases, 5 bases remained unmatched. The CDR3 is 16 residues long. Germline CDR1 is NNHNN and CDR2 is SYGAGS (reference sequence). This chain's CDR3 is CASGDARQGNNERLFF. Incomplete CDR3 DNA: TGTGCCAGCGGTGATGCAAGACAGGGGAACAACGAAAGATTATTT.

This clone was counted once. The gene symbols are mouse symbols. The read terminates 1 residue before the CDR3 end, so the remaining end is supplied by the germline J gene. The chain links TRBV1 to TRBJ1-2; perhaps TRBD1 as D (6 bases). Germline-derived CDR1 and CDR2 are NSQYPW and LRSPGD (reference sequence). This CDR3 is 14 amino acids long. The V end lost 3 bases, the J end lost 2 bases, and 10 bases lay between the germline ends. CDR3 bases read: TGCACCTGCAGTGCCCACAGGGTTAACTCCGACTACACC. Translating gives CTCSAHRVNSDYT. From start to end, the CDR3 is CTCSAHRVNSDYTF.

Concerning this clone itself: The germline and genes are mouse ones. The read terminates 1 residue ahead of where the CDR3 ends, so the germline J gene completes it. The same CDR3 can be traced to other DNA sequences in this sample. This chain joins TRBV13-2 and TRBJ2-1; 7 bases match TRBD2. This CDR3 region has 14 residues. CDR1 and CDR2 (germline): NNHNN, SYGAGS (reference sequence). V lost 2 bases, J lost 1 base, and 0 bases stayed unmatched. The sequenced part of the CDR3 DNA is TGTGCCAGCGGTGACTGGGGGAACTATGCTGAGCAGTTC. Protein sequence: CASGDWGNYAEQF. The whole CDR3 is CASGDWGNYAEQFF.

Notes on this clone: Gene names are mouse gene names. The read ends 1 residue shy of where the CDR3 ends; the end is completed using the germline J gene. Other nucleotide sequences in the sample specify the same CDR3. This sequence joins TRBV16 and TRBJ1-1, with D tentatively TRBD1 (6 bases). Trimming cost V 0 bases and J 0 bases, with 8 bases left between them. The CDR3 spans 15 residues. From germline, CDR1 is SGHSA and CDR2 FRNQAP. CDR3 sequence: CASSLDGTTNTEVFF. CDR3 DNA, as far as it was read: TGTGCAAGCAGCTTAGATGGGACAACAAACACAGAAGTCTTC.

As for this clone: Any gene name here is a mouse gene name. The read ends 1 residue shy of where the CDR3 ends; the end is completed using the germline J gene. The J gene is TRBJ1-1, the V gene TRBV19; no clear D gene. The CDR3 length is 14 residues. Germline V gene lookup returns CDR1 FNHDT and CDR2 SITEND (reference sequence). The ends were cut back, 0 bases at V and 0 bases at J, with 6 bases in the middle. CDR3 sequence reads: CASSIATANTEVFF. The covered CDR3 bases are TGTGCCAGCAGTATAGCCACTGCAAACACAGAAGTCTTC.

Notes on this clone: These gene names are mouse names. The read terminates 1 residue ahead of where the CDR3 ends, so the germline J gene completes it. The rearrangement uses TRBV12-2 and TRBJ2-3, with 13 nucleotides matching TRBD2. Germline lookup yields CDR1 SGHLS and CDR2 HYDKME. The CDR3 is 15 amino acids. The V and J ends lost 4 bases and 3 bases, in that order; junction bases with no gene match: 3. Incomplete CDR3 DNA: TGTGCCAGCTCCCAGGGACTGGGGGGGGCAGAAACGCTGTAT. Translating it yields CASSQGLGGAETLY. The complete CDR3 sequence is CASSQGLGGAETLYF. Supplemented by reference TRBV12-2 and TRBJ2-3, the full variable domain reads NSGVVQSPRYIIKGKGERSILKCIPISGHLSVAWYQQTQGQELKFFIQHYDKMERDKGNLPSRFSVQQFDDYHSEMNMSALELEDSAVYFCASSQGLGGAETLYFGSGTRLTVL.

With respect to this clone: Genes and germline are mouse. The read falls 1 residue short of the CDR3 end, and the missing part is taken from the germline J gene. The chain is built from TRBV13-2 and TRBJ1-4, with D perhaps matching TRBD1 (6 bases). The ends were cut back, 5 bases at V and 0 bases at J, with 8 bases in the middle. The CDR3 runs 14 residues. Germline CDR1 reads NNHNN; CDR2 reads SYGAGS (reference sequence). Partial CDR3 DNA: TGTGCCAGCGGCGCAGGGGTTTCCAACGAAAGATTATTT. Its translation is CASGAGVSNERLF. The CDR3 in full is CASGAGVSNERLFF.

Concerning this clone: The genes are named according to mouse. The CDR3 reads CATGRANSDYTF. The CDR3 DNA, read in part, is TGTGCCACCGGCAGGGCAAACTCCGACTACACC. This chain connects TRBV13-3 to TRBJ1-2; TRBD1 might be the D (5 bases). Read data end 1 residue before the CDR3 end; the end is taken from the germline J gene. This CDR3 has 12 residues. CDR1 is NNHDY and CDR2 is SYVADS in the germline V gene. With 9 bases removed from V and 0 bases from J, the gap between germline ends came to 9 bases.

A note on this clone: Germline and genes: mouse. CDR3 residues: CASGDWAGGFSAETLYF. Incomplete CDR3 DNA: TGTGCCAGCGGTGATTGGGCTGGGGGGTTTAGTGCAGAAACGCTGTAT. The V and J genes are TRBV13-2 and TRBJ2-3; 8 bases are shared with TRBD2. The CDR3 goes on 1 residue after the read ends, and that part is filled in from the germline J gene. Trimming cost V 1 base and J 0 bases; bases outside gene matches: 7. This CDR3 comprises 17 residues. Germline assignment: CDR1 NNHNN and CDR2 SYGAGS (reference sequence).

About this clone itself: Germline and genes: mouse. The sequenced fragment ends 1 residue before the CDR3 boundary, so the rest is inferred from the germline J gene. This chain joins TRBV19 and TRBJ2-4; no reliable D call. Germline CDR1 and CDR2: FNHDT and SITEND (reference sequence). The germline V and J ends were trimmed by 0 bases and 0 bases, with 5 bases remaining between them. This CDR3 region has 14 residues. The sequenced CDR3 bases are TGTGCCAGCAGTATAGCTCACAGTCAAAACACCTTGTAC. Translation gives CASSIAHSQNTLY. The entire CDR3 is CASSIAHSQNTLYF.

As to this clone: The genes are named according to mouse. The read terminates 1 residue before the CDR3 end, so the remaining end is supplied by the germline J gene. This chain connects TRBV29 to TRBJ2-1; the D gene is possibly TRBD1 (5 bases). The CDR3 has 15 residues. The germline CDR1 and CDR2 sequences are MSHET and SYDVDS. Deletions cut 3 bases from V and 3 bases from J, with 12 bases between. CDR3 bases read: TGTGCTAGCAGTTTCTCCTCAGGGATCTATGCTGAGCAGTTC. Encoded protein: CASSFSSGIYAEQF. The entire CDR3 reads CASSFSSGIYAEQFF.

As concerns this clone: All gene names here are mouse names. The read ends 1 residue early relative to the CDR3; the germline J gene fills the gap. The chain carries TRBV19 and TRBJ2-2; 8 bases are a match to TRBD2. The J segment lost 3 bases and the V segment lost 1 base, leaving 5 bases of the junction unmatched. Germline V gene lookup returns CDR1 FNHDT and CDR2 SITEND (reference sequence). The CDR3 runs to 16 residues. CDR3 bases read: TGTGCCAGCAGTATAAGAGGGGGGGCGGACACCGGGCAGCTCTAC. Translating it yields CASSIRGGADTGQLY. The complete CDR3 protein is CASSIRGGADTGQLYF.